These 7 T cell receptor beta chains were all obtained from the same sample, sequenced in a study of regulatory and conventional T cells in RAG deficiency. The sorted conventional CD4+ T cells were CD25-low and CD127-high, with genomic DNA sequenced. Sequenced by immunoSEQ multiplex PCR; TCRdb stores in-frame clones only, minus some. The top ten hold 3.4% of the sample, which has under 35,000 clones, around 76% seen once. This sample was shared with a second study, whose subject was regulatory T cells. This second study says: Primers: 52 TRBV forward and 13 TRBJ reverse.

Sequencing was carried out using CD4+ effector T cells sorted from blood. The receptors were sampled from a human donor in good health.

This clone has a handful of counts. This rearrangement joins TRBV4-1 to TRBJ2-7; tentatively, D is TRBD1 or TRBD2 (5 bases each). The CDR3 covers 15 residues. Germline CDR1 reads MGHRA; CDR2 reads YSYEKL. V shed 4 bases and J shed 3 bases, with 16 bases lying between them. CDR3 loop: CASSPSPGQNYEQYF. The CDR3 DNA reads as TGCGCCAGCAGCCCGAGTCCGGGGCAGAACTACGAGCAGTACTTC.

Here the CDR3 reads CASSGQGGHAGELFF. The CDR3 DNA reads as TGTGCCAGTAGTGGACAGGGGGGTCATGCCGGGGAGCTGTTTTTT. The J gene is TRBJ2-2, the V gene TRBV19, with TRBD1 matching over 10 bases. The CDR3 contains 15 residues. V dropped 5 bases and J dropped 6; count of bases not matched to a gene: 6. Germline CDR1 LNHDA, CDR2 SQIVND (reference sequence).

The V and J genes are TRBV9 and TRBJ2-3; D not resolved. The CDR3 loop spans 16 amino acids. With 0 bases removed from V and 2 bases from J, the gap between germline ends came to 13 bases. In germline, CDR1 is SGDLS, CDR2 YYNGEE. The CDR3 region has the DNA TGTGCCAGCAGCGTAGGGCGTCGGGCGGTCACAGATACGCAGTATTTT. Its translation: CASSVGRRAVTDTQYF.

J is TRBJ2-7 and V is TRBV15; weak D call: TRBD2 (6 bases). The V end lost 6 bases, the J end lost 3 bases, and 15 bases lay between the germline ends. The CDR3 consists of 14 residues. Germline V gives CDR1 LNHNV, CDR2 YYDKDF (reference sequence). The CDR3 bases are TGTGCCACCAGAGGAGGGGAGGACTACTACGAGCAGTACTTC. Amino acids: CATRGGEDYYEQYF.

The chain is built from TRBV6-5 and TRBJ1-1; no definite D call. Deletions cut 6 bases from V and 1 base from J, with 15 bases between. Germline CDR1 MNHEY, CDR2 SVGAGI. The CDR3 is 15 residues long. CDR3: CASSPRARTNTEAFF. DNA of the CDR3: TGTGCCAGCAGCCCACGTGCGAGGACGAACACTGAAGCTTTCTTT.

J is TRBJ2-3 and V is TRBV7-2, with 12 bases that match TRBD2. CDR3 length: 18 residues. The V gene end was trimmed by 5 bases and the J gene end by 0 bases; junction bases not matched to a gene: 9. Germline values: CDR1 SGHTA, CDR2 FQGNSA. CDR3 coding DNA: TGTGCCAGCAGCCTGGGACTAGCGGGTTCAACAAGCACAGATACGCAGTATTTT. Its translation: CASSLGLAGSTSTDTQYF.

The chain joins TRBV19 to TRBJ1-5; the match to TRBD1 covers 8 bases. From germline, CDR1 is LNHDA and CDR2 SQIVND (reference sequence). The CDR3 has 20 residues. V was pared by 4 bases and J by 1 base, with 18 bases of the junction left unmatched. This CDR3 reads CASSSTRRTGMPKSNQPQHF. The CDR3 coding sequence is TGTGCCAGTAGTAGCACCCGGAGGACAGGGATGCCCAAAAGCAATCAGCCCCAGCATTTT. The full variable domain, completed using reference TRBV19 and TRBJ1-5, is DGGITQSPKYLFRKEGQNVTLSCEQNLNHDAMYWYRQDPGQGLRLIYYSQIVNDFQKGDIAEGYSVSREKKESFPLTVTSAQKNPTAFYLCASSSTRRTGMPKSNQPQHFGDGTRLSIL.